The 27 T cell receptor beta chains in this list originate from one sample, sequenced in a study of blood T cell repertoires in COVID-19. Some clones are missing from TCRdb's copy, which holds only in-frame ones; the method was immunoSEQ multiplex PCR. This sample carries roughly 120,000 clones, 60% to 80% of them seen once, and the ten largest clones take 7.9%. Sequenced: peripheral blood. Receptors were obtained from a human donor in a cohort sampled during active COVID-19.

This chain uses TRBV7-6 with TRBJ2-2, with 14 bases fitting TRBD2. There are 17 residues in the CDR3. Germline V gene data show CDR1 as SGHVS and CDR2 as FNYEAQ. V was pared by 4 bases and J by 3 bases, with 4 bases of the junction left unmatched. The DNA of the CDR3 is TGTGCCAGCAGCTCCGGGACTAGCGGGAGCCACACCGGGGAGCTGTTTTTT. Translating gives CASSSGTSGSHTGELFF.

The rearrangement uses TRBV5-4 and TRBJ1-6, with 7 bases identical to TRBD1. CDR1 and CDR2 from the germline V gene are SGHNT and YYREEE (reference sequence). CDR3 length: 15 amino acids. The trim removed 2 bases at V and 5 bases at J, leaving 4 bases unmatched. This CDR3 reads CASSFYDRDNSPLHF. The CDR3 nucleotides read TGTGCCAGCAGCTTTTACGACAGGGATAATTCACCCCTCCACTTT.

The chain has TRBV30 and TRBJ1-5; unclear D gene. The CDR3 consists of 14 residues. CDR1 is GTSNPN and CDR2 is SVGIG in the germline V gene (reference sequence). The V and J ends lost 1 base and 0 bases respectively, with 7 bases between them. CDR3 sequence reads: CAWSGRNSNQPQHF. For the CDR3, the DNA is TGTGCCTGGAGTGGCAGGAATAGCAATCAGCCCCAGCATTTT. Complete variable domain (other parts from reference TRBV30 and TRBJ1-5): SQTIHQWPATLVQPVGSPLSLECTVEGTSNPNLYWYRQAAGRGLQLLFYSVGIGQISSEVPQNLSASRPQDRQFILSSKKLLLSDSGFYLCAWSGRNSNQPQHFGDGTRLSIL.

The chain combines TRBV23-1 with TRBJ2-7; 7 bases agree with TRBD1. TRBV23-1 is reported as an ORF; its role is uncertain. The CDR3 length is 16 residues. V shed 5 bases and J 0 bases; nucleotides not matched to a gene: 10. CDR3 sequence reads: CASSFKTGETSYEQYF. The CDR3 coding sequence is TGCGCCAGCAGTTTTAAAACAGGGGAGACCTCCTACGAGCAGTACTTC.

This chain uses TRBV9 with TRBJ1-3; a weak D match, TRBD1 (5 bases). Trimming removed 0 bases from V and 4 bases from J, with 17 bases in between. CDR1 and CDR2 from the germline V gene are SGDLS and YYNGEE. This CDR3 has 17 amino acids. The CDR3 region has the DNA TGTGCCAGCAGCGTAGCTCAATTTTCAGGGTTGGGAAACACCATATATTTT. It is translated as CASSVAQFSGLGNTIYF.

The rearrangement links TRBV5-6 to TRBJ2-7; D possibly corresponds to TRBD1 (6 bases). V shed 1 base and J shed 6 bases, with 23 bases lying between them. The germline V gene has CDR1 SGHDT and CDR2 YYEEEE. This CDR3 region has 17 residues. CDR3 protein: CASSLRGGLLGLGEQYF. In nucleotides, the CDR3 is TGTGCCAGCAGCTTGCGAGGGGGTCTGCTCGGTTTGGGCGAGCAGTACTTC.

The sample holds a few counts of this clone. The CDR3: CASSHGTRGHQETQYF. The DNA for the CDR3 is TGCGCCAGCAGCCACGGGACTAGGGGGCACCAAGAGACCCAGTACTTC. The rearrangement joins TRBV5-1 to TRBJ2-5, with D tentatively TRBD2 (8 bases). The V gene lost 4 bases and the J gene lost 0 bases, with 16 bases spanning the gap. There are 16 residues in the CDR3. Germline lookup yields CDR1 SGHRS and CDR2 YFSETQ.

The chain employs TRBV18 and TRBJ2-6; a weak D match, TRBD1 (5 bases). The germline V gene has CDR1 KGHSH and CDR2 LQKENI. The ends were cut back, 2 bases at V and 4 bases at J, with 9 bases in the middle. The CDR3 sequence is 15 residues long. DNA for the CDR3: TGTGCCAGCTCACCAGAAGGGGTAGGGGCCAACGTCCTGACTTTC. As protein: CASSPEGVGANVLTF.

This clone has a count of ten or more. The CDR3 DNA sequence: TGCGCCAGCAGTGAGACTAGCACAGATACGCAGTATTTT. This gives the protein CASSETSTDTQYF. The chain employs TRBV10-1 and TRBJ2-3, with D uncertain. Trimming removed 2 bases from V and 0 bases from J, with 3 bases in between. The germline CDR1 and CDR2 sequences are WNHNN and SYGVQD (reference sequence). The CDR3 consists of 13 residues.

The rearrangement joins TRBV15 to TRBJ2-3; 9 nucleotides line up with TRBD2. The CDR3 spans 15 residues. CDR1 and CDR2 (germline): LNHNV, YYDKDF (reference sequence). J was trimmed by 5 bases and V by 3 bases; bases with no gene match: 6. The CDR3 DNA is TGTGCCACCAGCAGTTATCATAGCGGGGGAGATACGCAGTATTTT. Translation: CATSSYHSGGDTQYF.

The chain couples TRBV9 to TRBJ1-1; 10 bases line up with TRBD1. V lost 4 bases, J lost 4 bases, and 7 bases stayed unmatched. The CDR3 is 15 amino acids. Germline values: CDR1 SGDLS, CDR2 YYNGEE. The CDR3 region is CASSPRTGGGTEAFF. In DNA, the CDR3 is TGTGCCAGCAGCCCCCGGACAGGGGGAGGCACTGAAGCTTTCTTT.

The DNA of the CDR3 is TGTGCCAGTAGTGTCGGGACTAGCGGGGGTATTCGAGAGCAGTACTTC. Protein product: CASSVGTSGGIREQYF. The J gene is TRBJ2-7, the V gene TRBV19; 14 bases are shared with TRBD2. CDR1 is LNHDA and CDR2 is SQIVND in the germline V gene (reference sequence). The CDR3 runs to 16 residues. After removal of 5 bases from V and 7 bases from J, the junction contained 10 bases not matched to a gene.

The rearrangement joins TRBV2 to TRBJ2-7; 10 positions match TRBD1. V gave up 8 bases and J gave up 3 bases; unmatched junction bases: 4. CDR3 length: 13 residues. Germline V CDR1 and CDR2: SNHLY, FYNNEI. CDR3 sequence reads: CASGRDRGYEQYF. The CDR3 DNA follows: TGTGCCAGCGGTCGGGACAGGGGCTACGAGCAGTACTTC.

The gene calls are TRBV12-3 or TRBV12-4 and TRBJ1-4; D remains unclear. V was cut by 2 bases and J by 8 bases, with 9 bases left in between. This CDR3 region has 13 residues. For the CDR3, the DNA is TGTGCCAGCAGTTTACCTAGTAGCGAAAAACTGTTTTTT. Encoded protein: CASSLPSSEKLFF.

The chain recombines TRBV4-1 with TRBJ2-7; TRBD2 matches at 14 bases. In germline, CDR1 is MGHRA, CDR2 YSYEKL. Germline trimming cut 4 bases from V and 6 bases from J; bases unmatched to any gene: 8. This CDR3 is 16 amino acids long. CDR3 bases: TGCGCCAGCAGCCCACTCGGGACTAGCGGGAGTAGCGAGCAGTACTTC. Encoded protein: CASSPLGTSGSSEQYF.

This sequence joins TRBV5-1 and TRBJ2-3; tentative D call: TRBD1 (6 bases). Germline V gene sequence: CDR1 SGHRS, CDR2 YFSETQ. The CDR3 length is 15 residues. Trimming shortened V by 0 bases and J by 5 bases, and 13 bases separated the two germline ends. The CDR3 DNA sequence: TGCGCCAGCAGCTTGGAGGGACAAGTCGGAGATACGCAGTATTTT. Translation gives CASSLEGQVGDTQYF.

The rearrangement joins TRBV7-2 to TRBJ1-4, with D tentatively TRBD1 (5 bases). Trimming shortened V by 5 bases and J by 0 bases, and 13 bases separated the two germline ends. The germline V gene has CDR1 SGHTA and CDR2 FQGNSA. The length of the CDR3 is 16 residues. CDR3: CASSTPPGATNEKLFF. The CDR3 DNA reads TGTGCCAGCAGCACCCCTCCGGGGGCAACTAATGAAAAACTGTTTTTT.

This chain links TRBV6-5 with TRBJ2-7; weak D call: TRBD1 (5 bases). V shed 6 bases and J shed 3 bases, with 15 bases lying between them. The germline V gene has CDR1 MNHEY and CDR2 SVGAGI. This CDR3 spans 14 amino acids. CDR3 sequence (DNA): TGTGCCAGCAGAGTGACAGACACAAGCTACGAGCAGTACTTC. This codes for CASRVTDTSYEQYF.

The chain is built from TRBV6-5 and TRBJ1-1; weak D call: TRBD1 (5 bases). V lost 4 bases and J 5 bases, leaving 14 bases between the germline ends. This CDR3 has 14 amino acids. Germline V CDR1 and CDR2: MNHEY, SVGAGI. The CDR3 DNA sequence: TGTGCCAGCAGTTGGGCAGGGTTAGGAACTGAAGCTTTCTTT. Its translation is CASSWAGLGTEAFF.

The gene calls are TRBV19 and TRBJ1-1, with D maybe TRBD1 (5 bases). The V end was cut by 6 bases, the J end by 4 bases, with 15 bases between. Per the germline V gene, CDR1 is LNHDA and CDR2 is SQIVND (reference sequence). CDR3 length: 14 amino acids. The chain's CDR3 is CASSHRRRGTEAFF. The DNA for the CDR3 is TGTGCCAGTAGCCACAGGCGACGCGGCACTGAAGCTTTCTTT.

The chain employs TRBV6-5 and TRBJ1-5; a possible D gene is TRBD1 (6 bases). Trimming cost V 2 bases and J 3 bases, with 11 bases left between them. CDR3 length: 15 amino acids. CDR1 is MNHEY, CDR2 SVGAGI, per germline. The DNA of the CDR3 is TGTGCCAGCAGTTACGGGCAGGGGCTCAATCAGCCCCAGCATTTT. Translating it yields CASSYGQGLNQPQHF.

The chain has TRBV6-5 and TRBJ1-2, with TRBD1 identical over 7 bases. This CDR3 has 14 residues. The V segment lost 6 bases and the J segment 4 bases; nucleotides outside the gene matches: 8. Germline values: CDR1 MNHEY, CDR2 SVGAGI. As DNA, the CDR3 is TGTGCCAGCAGCTGGGACAGATTAAGCTATGGCTACACCTTC. Translation gives CASSWDRLSYGYTF.

The rearrangement links TRBV5-6 to TRBJ2-7; 9 bases line up with TRBD2. J lost 4 bases, V lost 4 bases, and 3 bases had no gene match. Per the germline V gene, CDR1 is SGHDT and CDR2 is YYEEEE. The CDR3 consists of 13 residues. CDR3 nucleotide sequence: TGTGCCAGCAGCCCCACTAGCGGGTACGAGCAGTACTTC. It encodes CASSPTSGYEQYF.

The chain recombines TRBV20-1 with TRBJ1-2; D is perhaps TRBD1 (6 bases). CDR1 is DFQATT and CDR2 is SNEGSKA in the germline V gene (reference sequence). There are 11 residues in the CDR3. Trimming took off 7 bases at V and 8 bases at J, with 14 bases between the two ends. In nucleotides, the CDR3 is TGCAGTGTCAGACGGACAGACGGCTACACCTTC. Translating it yields CSVRRTDGYTF.

This clone was recorded only once. J is TRBJ2-7 and V is TRBV11-2; 7 bases fit TRBD2. V lost 4 bases and J lost 0; bases outside the gene matches: 3. This CDR3 contains 14 residues. Germline V gene sequence: CDR1 SGHAT, CDR2 FQNNGV. The CDR3 protein is CASSSGTNSYEQYF. The DNA of the CDR3 is TGTGCCAGCAGCTCCGGGACTAACTCCTACGAGCAGTACTTC.

V is TRBV18 and J is TRBJ1-1; TRBD1 aligns across 7 bases. V gave up 3 bases and J gave up 2 bases; unmatched junction bases: 6. The CDR3 contains 15 residues. Germline V gene lookup returns CDR1 KGHSH and CDR2 LQKENI. For the CDR3, the DNA is TGTGCCAGCTCACCGTCGGGACAGCCTAACACTGAAGCTTTCTTT. It codes for CASSPSGQPNTEAFF. Supplemented by reference TRBV18 and TRBJ1-1, the full variable domain reads NAGVMQNPRHLVRRRGQEARLRCSPMKGHSHVYWYRQLPEEGLKFMVYLQKENIIDESGMPKERFSAEFPKEGPSILRIQQVVRGDSAAYFCASSPSGQPNTEAFFGQGTRLTVV.

This clone occurred a few times. One end of the junction is discordant with germline, which a read error may explain. The V call is TRBV7-7, the J call TRBJ2-1; 10 nucleotides align to TRBD2. In germline, CDR1 is SSHAT, CDR2 FNYEAQ (reference sequence). The CDR3 loop spans 15 amino acids. The CDR3 here is CASSPTSGPPNEQFF. CDR3 nucleotide sequence: TGTGCTAGCAGCCCGACTAGCGGGCCCCCCAATGAGCAGTTCTTC.